One sample yielded the 4 T cell receptor beta chains listed below, sequenced in a study of shared clonotypes between healthy human individuals. Libraries were prepared by immunoSEQ multiplex PCR; TCRdb keeps only in-frame clonotypes and omits some of them. The data contain fewer than 3 million clones, just under 95% of them singletons. Sequencing input: naive CD4+ T cells from PBMCs. The subset was: CD45RA+ positively selected. The source of these receptors is a man aged 18 to 30 in good health. Some clones in this sample may be carry-over from other donors' samples.

This sequence joins TRBV7-2 and TRBJ2-3; 12 bases align to TRBD2. In germline, CDR1 is SGHTA, CDR2 FQGNSA. V lost 3 bases, J lost 4 bases, and 5 bases stayed unmatched. The CDR3 spans 16 residues. This chain's CDR3 is CASSFTSGRWADTQYF. Here the CDR3 DNA reads TGTGCCAGCAGCTTTACTAGCGGGAGGTGGGCAGATACGCAGTATTTT.

The CDR3 DNA reads TGTGCCAGCAATTCCGGGACAGACTACGAGCAGTACTTC. This translates into CASNSGTDYEQYF. This chain joins TRBV28 and TRBJ2-7; 7 bases map to TRBD1. CDR3 size: 13 residues. V shed 7 bases, J shed 3 bases, and the junction held 6 bases outside the gene matches. Germline CDR1 MDHEN, CDR2 SYDVKM.

As to this clone: This CDR3 is also generated by other DNA sequences in the sample. The V gene is TRBV29-1, the J gene TRBJ2-3, with D perhaps matching TRBD1 or TRBD2 (5 bases each). This CDR3 is built from 13 residues. Germline V gene data show CDR1 as SQVTM and CDR2 as ANQGSEA. V lost 3 bases and J lost 2, with 9 bases in between. CDR3 loop: CSVEGRITDTQYF. The CDR3 nucleotides read TGCAGCGTTGAGGGACGGATCACAGATACGCAGTATTTT.

CDR3 region: CASSRLAGSSTDTQYF. CDR3 DNA sequence: TGTGCCAGCAGCAGACTAGCGGGGTCTAGCACAGATACGCAGTATTTT. This chain connects TRBV14 to TRBJ2-3; 11 positions match TRBD2. V shed 5 bases and J 0 bases; nucleotides not matched to a gene: 4. The CDR3 covers 16 residues. CDR1 and CDR2 (germline): SGHDN, FVKESK.